These 14 T cell receptor beta chains originate from one sample sequenced in a study of shared clonotypes between healthy human individuals. The protocol was immunoSEQ multiplex PCR, while the TCRdb copy is restricted to in-frame clones and leaves out a portion. The sample includes some 1,400,000 clones, around 95% of them seen just once. Sample: naive CD4+ T cells sorted from blood. Subset specified: CD45RA+ positively selected. These receptors all stem from a man younger than 40 in good health.

This CDR3 is CAINPGQGALSNYGYTF. The CDR3 DNA is TGTGCCATCAACCCGGGACAGGGGGCGTTATCGAACTATGGCTACACCTTC. The V call is TRBV10-3, the J call TRBJ1-2, with 12 bases aligning to TRBD1. J was trimmed by 2 bases and V by 7 bases; bases with no gene match: 11. The V gene's germline CDR1 is ENHRY and CDR2 SYGVKD. The CDR3 is 17 amino acids.

The chain joins TRBV25-1 to TRBJ2-6; 8 bases agree with TRBD2. The CDR3 spans 18 residues. Germline CDR1 and CDR2: MGHDK and SYGVNS. The junction had 8 bases not matched to a gene; V was cut back by 3 bases and J by 1 base. The CDR3 coding sequence is TGTGCCAGCAGTGACGTAAGCGGGAGAACATCTGGGGCCAACGTCCTGACTTTC. Translated: CASSDVSGRTSGANVLTF.

V and J are TRBV28 and TRBJ2-3, with 9 bases lining up with TRBD1. Trimming took 3 bases from V and 0 from J; bases not matched to a gene: 7. The CDR3 has 17 residues. Germline CDR1 and CDR2: MDHEN and SYDVKM. In DNA form, the CDR3 reads TGTGCCAGCAGTTTCACCGGGACAGGGTACAGCACAGATACGCAGTATTTT. Protein: CASSFTGTGYSTDTQYF.

The V call is TRBV11-2, the J call TRBJ2-3; D unclear. Germline CDR1 SGHAT, CDR2 FQNNGV. The ends were cut back, 3 bases at V and 6 bases at J, with 13 bases in the middle. The CDR3 sequence is 14 residues long. The CDR3 DNA reads as TGTGCCAGCAGCTTTGGAGCCTCGCTCGATACGCAGTATTTT. The encoded protein is CASSFGASLDTQYF.

The chain combines TRBV5-8 with TRBJ2-4, with 10 bases matching TRBD2. The V and J ends lost 3 bases and 6 bases, in that order; junction bases with no gene match: 9. The CDR3 runs 16 residues. Germline CDR1 SGHTS, CDR2 YDEGEE. The CDR3 nucleotides read TGTGCCAGCAGCTATCTAGCGGGAGCCCAAGGAAACATTCAGTACTTC. This sequence encodes CASSYLAGAQGNIQYF.

The chain combines TRBV30 with TRBJ2-1; 12 bases line up with TRBD2. Per the germline V gene, CDR1 is GTSNPN and CDR2 is SVGIG (reference sequence). The V segment lost 4 bases and the J segment 4 bases; nucleotides outside the gene matches: 5. The CDR3 covers 15 residues. The CDR3 loop reads CAWTRTSGTYNEQFF. Here the CDR3 DNA reads TGTGCCTGGACTCGGACTAGCGGGACTTACAATGAGCAGTTCTTC.

This clone was detected once. This chain connects TRBV9 to TRBJ2-2, with D perhaps TRBD1 (5 bases). Trimming left V 1 base short and J 7 bases short, with 17 bases between. CDR3 length: 16 amino acids. Germline V gives CDR1 SGDLS, CDR2 YYNGEE. CDR3 DNA: TGTGCCAGCAGCGTAATACCGGACACCTTAGACGGGGAGCTGTTTTTT. Its translation is CASSVIPDTLDGELFF.

The chain joins TRBV2 to TRBJ2-7; no firm D call. The germline V and J ends were trimmed by 4 bases and 6 bases, with 7 bases remaining between them. Germline CDR1 and CDR2: SNHLY and FYNNEI. This CDR3 region has 11 residues. CDR3 in DNA: TGTGCCAGCAGTGCTCCTTCCGAGCAGTACTTC. This codes for CASSAPSEQYF.

The chain has TRBV6-6 and TRBJ2-7; TRBD1 matches at 11 bases. The CDR3 consists of 15 residues. V lost 2 bases, J lost 5 bases, and 5 bases stayed unmatched. CDR1 and CDR2 (germline): MNHNY, SVGAGI (reference sequence). CDR3 in DNA: TGTGCCAGCAGTTACATCGGGACAGGGGGGGACGAGCAGTACTTC. Translating it yields CASSYIGTGGDEQYF.

The CDR3: CASSHTGTNYGYTF. DNA for the CDR3: TGTGCCAGCAGCCACACAGGGACTAACTATGGCTACACCTTC. V is TRBV5-6 and J is TRBJ1-2, with a possible D match to TRBD1 (6 bases). Germline CDR1 is SGHDT and CDR2 is YYEEEE. V lost 4 bases and J lost 0, with 10 bases in between. This CDR3 contains 14 residues. Variable domain in full (rest from reference TRBV5-6 and TRBJ1-2): DAGVTQSPTHLIKTRGQQVTLRCSPKSGHDTVSWYQQALGQGPQFIFQYYEEEERQRGNFPDRFSGHQFPNYSSELNVNALLLGDSALYLCASSHTGTNYGYTFGSGTRLTVV.

The chain employs TRBV5-1 and TRBJ2-1; 8 bases match TRBD2. CDR1 and CDR2 from the germline V gene are SGHRS and YFSETQ. V lost 4 bases, J lost 7 bases, and 10 bases stayed unmatched. The CDR3 is 15 amino acids. CDR3 region: CASSPQPAGDNEQFF. CDR3 DNA: TGCGCCAGCAGCCCGCAGCCAGCGGGAGATAATGAGCAGTTCTTC.

This clone came up once. The V call is TRBV21-1, the J call TRBJ2-3; TRBD2, the table's D call, was not compared with the DNA. TRBV21-1 represents a pseudogene. The CDR3 has 18 residues. DNA of the CDR3: TGTGCCAGCACCCAACACATAATAGCCTCTTGGGGCACAGATACGCAGTATTTT. It codes for CASTQHIIASWGTDTQYF.

The genes are TRBV19 and TRBJ2-2; 11 nucleotides line up with TRBD2. The germline CDR1 and CDR2 sequences are LNHDA and SQIVND (reference sequence). The CDR3 has 16 residues. Unmatched junction bases numbered 11, after V lost 7 bases and J lost 7 bases. CDR3: CASNLLAGGPVGELFF. DNA of the CDR3: TGTGCCAGTAACCTCTTAGCGGGAGGGCCTGTCGGGGAGCTGTTTTTT. Variable domain in full (rest from reference TRBV19 and TRBJ2-2): DGGITQSPKYLFRKEGQNVTLSCEQNLNHDAMYWYRQDPGQGLRLIYYSQIVNDFQKGDIAEGYSVSREKKESFPLTVTSAQKNPTAFYLCASNLLAGGPVGELFFGEGSRLTVL.

The chain uses TRBV18 and TRBJ2-7, with 10 positions matching TRBD2. This CDR3 region has 20 residues. Trimming took 2 bases from V and 0 from J; bases not matched to a gene: 16. Germline assignment: CDR1 KGHSH and CDR2 LQKENI. CDR3 sequence: CASSPMVIGLAESYSYEQYF. The DNA of the CDR3 is TGTGCCAGCTCACCAATGGTGATAGGACTAGCGGAATCGTACTCCTACGAGCAGTACTTC.